This T cell receptor beta chain was sequenced for a study of Graves' ophthalmopathy and Graves' hyperthyroidism. Ophthalmopathy was moderately-to-severely active, CAS at least 3, NOSPECS at least 4, lasting under 3 months. Researchers turned away patients with other autoimmune diseases, uncontrolled infections, pregnancy or lactation. From RNA, the CDR3 regions of TCR beta chains were amplified and sequenced. HTBI primers served in a first-round RT-PCR, which a second-round multiplex PCR followed. TCRdb itself ran the multiplex PCR reads through MiXCR, one entry per CDR3 protein. Of 150,000 to 200,000 distinct CDR3 sequences in the sample, roughly two fifths were seen once. A remark on this clonotype: One end of the junction fails to match germline, which may point to a read error.

The germline CDR1 and CDR2 sequences are MNHEY and SVGEGT. The CDR3 length is 11 residues. This TCR derives from a man aged 25 to 40 with Graves' ophthalmopathy. The chain recombines TRBV6-2 or TRBV6-3 with TRBJ2-7, with D tentatively TRBD2 (5 bases). The sample consisted of peripheral blood. The CDR3 coding sequence is TGTGCCATCAGTGAGGGATACGAGCAGTACTTC. It encodes CAISEGYEQYF.